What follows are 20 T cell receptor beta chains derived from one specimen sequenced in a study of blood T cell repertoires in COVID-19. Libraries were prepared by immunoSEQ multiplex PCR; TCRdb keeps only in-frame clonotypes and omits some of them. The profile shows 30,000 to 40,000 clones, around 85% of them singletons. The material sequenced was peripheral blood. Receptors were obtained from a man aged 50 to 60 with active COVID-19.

CDR3 loop: CASSFSGGRRQYF. CDR3 nucleotide sequence: TGTGCCAGCAGTTTCTCAGGGGGACGTCGCCAGTACTTC. This chain joins TRBV12-3 or TRBV12-4 and TRBJ2-7; 7 nucleotides align to TRBD1. Germline trimming cut 3 bases from V and 10 bases from J; bases unmatched to any gene: 9. The CDR3 totals 13 residues.

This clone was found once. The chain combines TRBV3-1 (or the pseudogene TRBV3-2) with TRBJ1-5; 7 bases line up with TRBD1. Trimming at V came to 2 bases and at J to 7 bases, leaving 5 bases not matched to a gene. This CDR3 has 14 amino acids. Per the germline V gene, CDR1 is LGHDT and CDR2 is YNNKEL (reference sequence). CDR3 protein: CASSQRDSGQPQHF. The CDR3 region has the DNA TGTGCCAGCAGCCAACGGGACAGCGGGCAGCCCCAGCATTTT.

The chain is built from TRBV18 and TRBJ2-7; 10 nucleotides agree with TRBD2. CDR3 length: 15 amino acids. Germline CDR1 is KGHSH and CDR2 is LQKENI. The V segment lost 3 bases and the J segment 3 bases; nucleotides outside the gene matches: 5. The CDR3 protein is CASSPPSGGNYEQYF. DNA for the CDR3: TGTGCCAGCTCACCTCCTAGCGGGGGAAACTACGAGCAGTACTTC.

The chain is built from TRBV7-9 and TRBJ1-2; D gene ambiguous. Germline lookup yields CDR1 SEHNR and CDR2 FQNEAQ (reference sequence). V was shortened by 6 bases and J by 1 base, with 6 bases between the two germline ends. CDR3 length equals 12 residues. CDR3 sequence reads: CASSYFNYGYTF. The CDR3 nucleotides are TGTGCCAGCAGTTATTTTAACTATGGCTACACCTTC.

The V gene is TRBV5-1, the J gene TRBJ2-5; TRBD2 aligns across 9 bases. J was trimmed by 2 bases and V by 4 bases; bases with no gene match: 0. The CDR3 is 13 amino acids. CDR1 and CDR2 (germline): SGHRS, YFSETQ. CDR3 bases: TGCGCCAGCAGCGCGGGGGGGCAAGAGACCCAGTACTTC. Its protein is CASSAGGQETQYF.

CDR3 protein: CASSPSGRSNQPQHF. For the CDR3, the DNA is TGTGCCAGCAGCCCTAGCGGGCGGAGTAATCAGCCCCAGCATTTT. This rearrangement joins TRBV9 to TRBJ1-5; no firm D call. With 4 bases removed from V and 4 bases from J, the gap between germline ends came to 15 bases. Germline lookup yields CDR1 SGDLS and CDR2 YYNGEE. CDR3 size: 15 residues.

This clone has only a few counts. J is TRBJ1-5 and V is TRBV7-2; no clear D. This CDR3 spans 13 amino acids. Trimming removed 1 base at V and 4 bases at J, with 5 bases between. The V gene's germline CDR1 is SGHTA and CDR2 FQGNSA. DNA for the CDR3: TGTGCCAGCAGCTTAGGCGAGAATCAGCCCCAGCATTTT. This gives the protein CASSLGENQPQHF.

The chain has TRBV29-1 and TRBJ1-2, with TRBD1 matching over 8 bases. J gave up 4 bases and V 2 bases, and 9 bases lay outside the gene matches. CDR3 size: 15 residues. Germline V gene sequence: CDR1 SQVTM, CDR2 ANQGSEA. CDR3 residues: CSVELDRAALYGYTF. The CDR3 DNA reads TGCAGCGTTGAACTGGACAGGGCGGCCCTCTATGGCTACACCTTC.

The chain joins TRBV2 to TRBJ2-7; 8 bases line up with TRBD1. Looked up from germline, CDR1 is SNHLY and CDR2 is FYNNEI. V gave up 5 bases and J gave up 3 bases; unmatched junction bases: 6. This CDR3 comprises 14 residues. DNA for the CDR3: TGTGCCAGCAGTCTAAGGACAGGGAGCTACGAGCAGTACTTC. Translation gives CASSLRTGSYEQYF.

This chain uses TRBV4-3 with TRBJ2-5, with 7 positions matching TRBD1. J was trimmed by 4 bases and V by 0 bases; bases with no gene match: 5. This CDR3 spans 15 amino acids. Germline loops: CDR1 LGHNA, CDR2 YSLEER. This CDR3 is CASSQDRGSVETQYF. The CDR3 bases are TGCGCCAGCAGCCAAGACAGGGGGTCGGTAGAGACCCAGTACTTC.

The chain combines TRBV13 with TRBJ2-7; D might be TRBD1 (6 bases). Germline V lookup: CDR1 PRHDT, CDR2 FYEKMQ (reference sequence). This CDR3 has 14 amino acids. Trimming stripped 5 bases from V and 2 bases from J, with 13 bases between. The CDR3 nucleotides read TGTGCCAGCAGCGAAGACAGGAGAACCTACGAGCAGTACTTC. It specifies CASSEDRRTYEQYF. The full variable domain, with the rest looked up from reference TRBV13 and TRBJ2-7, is AAGVIQSPRHLIKEKRETATLKCYPIPRHDTVYWYQQGPGQDPQFLISFYEKMQSDKGSIPDRFSAQQFSDYHSELNMSSLELGDSALYFCASSEDRRTYEQYFGPGTRLTVT.

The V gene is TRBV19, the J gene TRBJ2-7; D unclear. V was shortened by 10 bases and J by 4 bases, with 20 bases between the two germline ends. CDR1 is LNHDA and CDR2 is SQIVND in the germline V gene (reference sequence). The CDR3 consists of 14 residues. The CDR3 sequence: CATNPRVGQYEQYF. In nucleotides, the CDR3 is TGTGCCACTAATCCCCGGGTCGGCCAATACGAGCAGTACTTC.

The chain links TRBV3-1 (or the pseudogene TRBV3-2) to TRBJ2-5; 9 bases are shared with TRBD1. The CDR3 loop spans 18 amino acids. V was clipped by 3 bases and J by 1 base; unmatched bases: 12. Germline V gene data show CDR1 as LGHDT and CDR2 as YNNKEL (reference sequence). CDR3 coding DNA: TGTGCCAGCAGCCAGAGTTGGTCCCAACAGGGGGCCCAAGAGACCCAGTACTTC. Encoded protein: CASSQSWSQQGAQETQYF.

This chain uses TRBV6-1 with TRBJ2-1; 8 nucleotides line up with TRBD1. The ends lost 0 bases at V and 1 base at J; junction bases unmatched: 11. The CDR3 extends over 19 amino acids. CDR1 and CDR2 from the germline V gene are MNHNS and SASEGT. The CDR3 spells CASSEALGQGRQSYNEQFF. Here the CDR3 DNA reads TGTGCCAGCAGTGAAGCTTTAGGACAGGGAAGACAATCCTACAATGAGCAGTTCTTC.

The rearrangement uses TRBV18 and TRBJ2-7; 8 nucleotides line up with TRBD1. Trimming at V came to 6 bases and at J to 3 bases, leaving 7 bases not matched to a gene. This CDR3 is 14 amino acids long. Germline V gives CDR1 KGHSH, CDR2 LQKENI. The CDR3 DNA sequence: TGTGCCAGCTCCCCGGACAGGGCAATCTACGAGCAGTACTTC. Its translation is CASSPDRAIYEQYF.

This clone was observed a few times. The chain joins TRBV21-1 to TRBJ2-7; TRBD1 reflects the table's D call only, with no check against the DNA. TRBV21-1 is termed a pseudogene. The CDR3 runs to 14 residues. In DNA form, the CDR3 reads TGTGCCAGCAGTAACTGGACAGGGGGGACCGAGCAGTACTTC. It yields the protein CASSNWTGGTEQYF.

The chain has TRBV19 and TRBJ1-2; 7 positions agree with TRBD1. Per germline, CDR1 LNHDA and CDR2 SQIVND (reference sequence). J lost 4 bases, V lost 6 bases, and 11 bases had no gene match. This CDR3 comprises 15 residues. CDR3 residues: CASSNRRGQLYGYTF. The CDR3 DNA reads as TGTGCCAGTAGCAATCGACGGGGACAGCTCTATGGCTACACCTTC.

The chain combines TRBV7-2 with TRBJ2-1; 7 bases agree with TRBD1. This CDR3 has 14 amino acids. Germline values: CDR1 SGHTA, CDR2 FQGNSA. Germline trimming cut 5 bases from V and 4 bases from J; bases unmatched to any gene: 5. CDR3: CASSIGTVYNEQFF. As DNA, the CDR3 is TGTGCCAGCAGCATTGGGACAGTGTACAATGAGCAGTTCTTC.

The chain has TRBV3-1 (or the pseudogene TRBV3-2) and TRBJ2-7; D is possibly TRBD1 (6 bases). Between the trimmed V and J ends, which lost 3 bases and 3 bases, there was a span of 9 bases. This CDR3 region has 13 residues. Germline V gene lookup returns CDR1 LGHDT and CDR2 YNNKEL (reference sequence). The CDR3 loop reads CASSHIQGYEQYF. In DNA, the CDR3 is TGTGCCAGCAGCCACATACAGGGCTACGAGCAGTACTTC.

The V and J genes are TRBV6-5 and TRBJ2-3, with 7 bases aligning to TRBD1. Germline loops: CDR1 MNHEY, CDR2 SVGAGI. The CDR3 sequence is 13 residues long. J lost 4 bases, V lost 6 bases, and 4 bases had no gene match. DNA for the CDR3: TGTGCCAGCAGACCAACAGGGGCAGATACGCAGTATTTT. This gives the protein CASRPTGADTQYF.